This T cell receptor (beta chain) was captured by sequencing in a study of post-analysis software for immune sequencing data. Whole-study context: Relapsing-remitting, secondary progressive and progressive-relapsing forms of multiple sclerosis all featured among disease courses.

Of note for this clonotype: What it binds is unknown.

CDR3 size: 14 residues. J was trimmed by 4 bases and V by 1 base; bases with no gene match: 1. Germline CDR1 and CDR2: LNHNV and YYDKDF (reference sequence). Study-wide results and caveats: Strong co-clustering by F measure was evident for samples that had been prepared in the same batch. Controls had lower frequencies than patients of five or six TRBV segments, which included TRBV5-6, TRBV5-1 and TRBV20-1.

Tagging with unique molecular identifiers was a feature of the TCR beta cDNA libraries. TCRdb ran MiXCR on the PCR reads and lists one entry per CDR3 protein. The top ten clones hold 7.6% of a sample with about 430,000 distinct CDR3 sequences, about 40% of them seen once. Sequenced: blood. The TCR was taken from a girl aged 2-10 years with multiple sclerosis. The chain uses TRBV15 and TRBJ2-1; 7 bases align to TRBD2. The DNA for the CDR3 is TGTGCCACCAGCAGAGCTAGCGGTTACAATGAGCAGTTCTTC. Translation gives CATSRASGYNEQFF.